This T cell receptor beta chain was sequenced for a study of blood T cell repertoires in COVID-19. About the study: The samples span acute and convalescent COVID-19 from the United States, Italy and Spain.

Clones were read by immunoSEQ multiplex PCR, and TCRdb kept only the in-frame ones, dropping some. The sample yields fewer than 200,000 clones, around 86% seen once. In germline, CDR1 is MNHEY, CDR2 SVGAGI. CDR3 size: 13 residues. V gave up 6 bases and J gave up 8 bases, with 16 bases separating them. The sequence came from a woman aged 40 to 55 in a cohort exposed to, infected with or recovered from COVID-19 (not recorded which). Sample: PBMCs or T cells enriched from blood (not recorded which). V gene TRBV6-5 combines with J gene TRBJ1-1, with D possibly TRBD1 on 6 matching bases. CDR3 DNA: TGTGCCAGCAGCTCAGGGGAAAGTTTGGAAGCTTTCTTT. Protein: CASSSGESLEAFF.